A single sample gave rise to the 3 T cell receptor beta chains below, sequenced in a study of T and B cells in COVID-19 patients. BIOMED2 TRB-A/B primer pools were used in multiplex TRB PCR. TCRdb reprocessed the multiplex PCR reads with MiXCR, giving one entry per CDR3 protein. The data contain about 5,400 distinct CDR3 sequences, 27% of them singletons. Each TRB amplification used about 250-550 ng of genomic DNA from blood. The specimen was blood. These receptors originate from a human donor with active COVID-19.

The chain combines TRBV19 with TRBJ2-2; TRBD1 is a possible D gene (6 bases). V was shortened by 2 bases and J by 0 bases, with 13 bases between the two germline ends. The CDR3 spans 17 residues. Germline V gene data show CDR1 as LNHDA and CDR2 as SQIVND (reference sequence). This chain's CDR3 is CASSISPGDANTGELFF. CDR3 nucleotides: TGTGCCAGTAGTATATCCCCAGGGGACGCGAACACCGGGGAGCTGTTTTTT.

By share, this clonotype ranks as medium-sized. The V gene is TRBV5-6, the J gene TRBJ2-7; the D gene is possibly TRBD2 (6 bases). Trimming took off 5 bases at V and 2 bases at J, with 14 bases between the two ends. Germline lookup yields CDR1 SGHDT and CDR2 YYEEEE. The CDR3 totals 14 residues. CDR3: CASRGRGRTYEQYF. The CDR3 region has the DNA TGTGCCAGCAGGGGGCGGGGACGGACCTACGAGCAGTACTTC.

To note about this clonotype: A read error may be the cause here, since a much bigger clone is one base away. The rearrangement joins TRBV6-2 or TRBV6-3 to TRBJ2-7, with 10 bases that match TRBD2. The CDR3 consists of 15 residues. V dropped 6 bases and J dropped 6; count of bases not matched to a gene: 11. The germline V gene encodes CDR1 MNHEY and CDR2 SVGEGT. The CDR3 nucleotides read TGTGCCAGCAGAGCTAGCGGGAGTGGTTCCCGCGAGCAGTACTTC. Translating gives CASRASGSGSREQYF.